One and the same sample provided the 25 T cell receptor beta chains below, sequenced in a study of blood T cell repertoires in COVID-19. Some clones are missing from TCRdb's copy, which holds only in-frame ones; the method was immunoSEQ multiplex PCR. This table has 200,000 to 250,000 clones, about 85% appearing once. The sample taken for sequencing was peripheral blood. Receptor source: a man aged 40-55 years with acute or convalescent COVID-19.

The chain recombines TRBV5-5 with TRBJ2-3; TRBD2 might be the D (5 bases). This CDR3 is 15 amino acids long. Germline CDR1 SGHKS, CDR2 YYEKEE (reference sequence). The V gene lost 0 bases and the J gene lost 0 bases, with 8 bases spanning the gap. The CDR3 coding sequence is TGTGCCAGCAGCTTGGACGGGATTAGCACAGATACGCAGTATTTT. Translating gives CASSLDGISTDTQYF.

The chain carries TRBV11-2 and TRBJ1-3; 8 bases align to TRBD1. Trimming at V came to 3 bases and at J to 4 bases, leaving 2 bases not matched to a gene. Looked up from germline, CDR1 is SGHAT and CDR2 is FQNNGV. CDR3 length: 14 residues. CDR3 in amino acids: CASSFRGRGNTIYF. The CDR3, as DNA: TGTGCCAGCAGCTTCAGGGGGCGAGGAAACACCATATATTTT.

This clone turned up a few times. This chain joins TRBV21-1 and TRBJ1-1; the table assigns TRBD1, which was not confirmed against the DNA. TRBV21-1 is annotated as a pseudogene. This CDR3 comprises 17 residues. The CDR3 spells CATSRGAGGAGSTEAFF. The CDR3 region has the DNA TGTGCCACCTCCAGGGGGGCAGGGGGCGCCGGGAGCACTGAAGCTTTCTTT.

The chain carries TRBV7-2 and TRBJ1-6, with 7 nucleotides matching TRBD1. Germline values: CDR1 SGHTA, CDR2 FQGNSA. J was trimmed by 6 bases and V by 5 bases; bases with no gene match: 4. The CDR3 sequence is 14 residues long. CDR3 residues: CASSETGINSPLHF. The CDR3 bases are TGTGCCAGCAGCGAGACAGGGATTAATTCACCCCTCCACTTT.

This chain links TRBV5-1 with TRBJ1-2, with a weak D call TRBD1 (5 bases). This CDR3 is 12 amino acids long. The V gene's germline CDR1 is SGHRS and CDR2 YFSETQ. The ends were cut back, 5 bases at V and 4 bases at J, with 9 bases in the middle. CDR3 nucleotide sequence: TGCGCCAGCAGAAATGACAGCTATGGCTACACCTTC. Translating gives CASRNDSYGYTF. The whole variable domain, filled in from reference TRBV5-1 and TRBJ1-2, reads KAGVTQTPRYLIKTRGQQVTLSCSPISGHRSVSWYQQTPGQGLQFLFEYFSETQRNKGNFPGRFSGRQFSNSRSEMNVSTLELGDSALYLCASRNDSYGYTFGSGTRLTVV.

The rearrangement joins TRBV6-1 to TRBJ2-7, with TRBD1 as a possible D gene (5 bases). The CDR3 spans 14 residues. Germline CDR1 MNHNS, CDR2 SASEGT. The germline V and J ends were trimmed by 2 bases and 12 bases, with 20 bases remaining between them. The CDR3 is CASSERQSLLLRYF. DNA of the CDR3: TGTGCCAGCAGTGAAAGACAGTCCCTATTACTTAGGTACTTC.

CDR3 DNA: TGTGCCTGGAGCCTCCAGGGTAACTATGGCTACACCTTC. Amino acids: CAWSLQGNYGYTF. V and J are TRBV30 and TRBJ1-2, with D possibly TRBD1 on 5 matching bases. The CDR3 sequence is 13 residues long. Trimming left V 3 bases short and J 1 base short, with 9 bases between. Germline CDR1 GTSNPN, CDR2 SVGIG (reference sequence).

The chain carries TRBV9 and TRBJ1-4; TRBD1 agrees at 7 bases. The CDR3 totals 16 residues. The J segment lost 5 bases and the V segment lost 3 bases, leaving 10 bases of the junction unmatched. Germline CDR1 reads SGDLS; CDR2 reads YYNGEE. CDR3 sequence: CASSGRGDSLNEKLFF. DNA of the CDR3: TGTGCCAGCAGCGGACGCGGGGACAGTTTGAATGAAAAACTGTTTTTT. The variable domain in full, with the rest retrieved from reference TRBV9 and TRBJ1-4, is DSGVTQTPKHLITATGQRVTLRCSPRSGDLSVYWYQQSLDQGLQFLIQYYNGEERAKGNILERFSAQQFPDLHSELNLSSLELGDSALYFCASSGRGDSLNEKLFFGSGTQLSVL.

J is TRBJ1-1 and V is TRBV19; no clear D gene. This CDR3 spans 15 amino acids. Between the trimmed V and J ends, which lost 0 bases and 7 bases, there was a span of 15 bases. Per germline, CDR1 LNHDA and CDR2 SQIVND (reference sequence). CDR3 sequence (DNA): TGTGCCAGTAGTATAGATGGTGCAGGTCTCGATGAAGCTTTCTTT. This gives the protein CASSIDGAGLDEAFF.

This clone turned up a few times. The chain is built from TRBV5-8 and TRBJ1-6; D remains unclear. CDR1 is SGHTS and CDR2 is YDEGEE in the germline V gene. Trimming removed 5 bases at V and 16 bases at J, with 13 bases between. The CDR3 contains 11 residues. CDR3 in DNA: TGTGCCAGCAGTCCCTCAAGGCGGCTCCACTTT. This gives the protein CASSPSRRLHF.

The genes are TRBV13 and TRBJ2-3; D remains ambiguous. V lost 2 bases and J 6 bases, leaving 3 bases between the germline ends. The germline CDR1 and CDR2 sequences are PRHDT and FYEKMQ (reference sequence). The CDR3 runs to 11 residues. The CDR3 loop reads CASSLSDTQYF. Here the CDR3 DNA reads TGTGCCAGCAGCTTATCGGATACGCAGTATTTT.

The chain joins TRBV6-5 to TRBJ1-4; D is perhaps TRBD1 (5 bases). Deletions cut 4 bases from V and 8 bases from J, with 11 bases between. Germline V gene lookup returns CDR1 MNHEY and CDR2 SVGAGI. The CDR3 runs to 13 residues. DNA for the CDR3: TGTGCCAGCAGTTGGGGAACAGGCGAAAAACTGTTTTTT. Protein: CASSWGTGEKLFF.

V usage is TRBV2 and J usage is TRBJ1-6; no clear D gene. The CDR3 runs 14 residues. Trimming pared 4 bases from V and 6 bases from J, leaving 10 bases between. Germline lookup yields CDR1 SNHLY and CDR2 FYNNEI. The CDR3 sequence: CASSAEATNSPLHF. The CDR3 DNA reads as TGTGCCAGCAGTGCTGAGGCGACTAATTCACCCCTCCACTTT.

The chain uses TRBV10-3 and TRBJ2-2, with D possibly matching TRBD2 (7 bases). Germline CDR1 is ENHRY and CDR2 is SYGVKD. V was clipped by 6 bases and J by 5 bases, with 13 bases between them. The CDR3 consists of 14 residues. CDR3 protein: CAIRAGEGTGELFF. CDR3 nucleotide sequence: TGTGCCATCAGGGCAGGGGAGGGTACCGGGGAGCTGTTTTTT.

This chain links TRBV5-1 with TRBJ2-5, with D maybe TRBD1 (7 bases). CDR1 and CDR2 from the germline V gene are SGHRS and YFSETQ. The CDR3 runs to 13 residues. The V gene lost 6 bases and the J gene lost 2 bases, with 11 bases spanning the gap. As DNA, the CDR3 is TGCGCCAGCAACCCAGGGGGGCAAGAGACCCAGTACTTC. Translated, it gives CASNPGGQETQYF.

V usage is TRBV6-5 and J usage is TRBJ1-3; a weak D match, TRBD1 (6 bases). The CDR3 has 15 amino acids. Germline CDR1 MNHEY, CDR2 SVGAGI. V lost 2 bases, J lost 4 bases, and 12 bases lay in between. The CDR3 nucleotides are TGTGCCAGCAGTTACGGGACAAAGAAGGGAAACACCATATATTTT. Translated: CASSYGTKKGNTIYF.

The CDR3 coding sequence is TGTGCCAGCAGCTTAGATCGAGGGATTTGGAACACTGAAGCTTTCTTT. Amino acids: CASSLDRGIWNTEAFF. The V gene is TRBV11-2, the J gene TRBJ1-1; D remains unclear. V dropped 0 bases and J dropped 1 base, with 12 bases sitting between them. This CDR3 contains 16 residues. In germline, CDR1 is SGHAT, CDR2 FQNNGV.

This clone was seen only a few times. The CDR3 protein is CASSLSLSANYGYTF. CDR3 bases: TGTGCCAGCAGCTTATCTCTCAGTGCTAACTATGGCTACACCTTC. The rearrangement uses TRBV7-9 and TRBJ1-2, with no clear D. This CDR3 contains 15 residues. Trimming pared 2 bases from V and 0 bases from J, leaving 10 bases between. Germline V gene lookup returns CDR1 SEHNR and CDR2 FQNEAQ (reference sequence).

The chain uses TRBV12-3 or TRBV12-4 and TRBJ2-7, with D tentatively TRBD1 (6 bases). The CDR3 runs 13 residues. With 2 bases removed from V and 2 bases from J, the gap between germline ends came to 7 bases. CDR3: CASSLQGTYEQYF. The CDR3 DNA follows: TGTGCCAGCAGTTTACAGGGGACCTACGAGCAGTACTTC.

This chain joins TRBV10-3 and TRBJ1-5, with D maybe TRBD1 (6 bases). CDR1 and CDR2 (germline): ENHRY, SYGVKD. V lost 0 bases and J lost 11, with 11 bases in between. CDR3 length equals 13 residues. CDR3 amino acids: CAISESKGETQHF. Here the CDR3 DNA reads TGTGCCATCAGTGAGTCGAAGGGGGAAACCCAGCATTTT.

The V and J genes are TRBV30 and TRBJ1-6; D remains ambiguous. This CDR3 is 14 amino acids long. Germline CDR1 reads GTSNPN; CDR2 reads SVGIG (reference sequence). Trimming shortened V by 0 bases and J by 5 bases, and 8 bases separated the two germline ends. The CDR3 loop reads CAWSVVTDNSPLHF. The CDR3 region has the DNA TGTGCCTGGAGTGTAGTCACAGATAATTCACCCCTCCACTTT.

The V call is TRBV7-9, the J call TRBJ1-5; D not certain. Germline V gives CDR1 SEHNR, CDR2 FQNEAQ (reference sequence). The CDR3 consists of 13 residues. Trimming left V 4 bases short and J 6 bases short, with 10 bases between. The CDR3 loop is CASSSNTGQPQHF. CDR3 in DNA: TGTGCCAGCAGCTCCAATACGGGTCAGCCCCAGCATTTT.

The V call is TRBV28, the J call TRBJ1-1; 7 bases line up with TRBD1. Germline lookup yields CDR1 MDHEN and CDR2 SYDVKM. V lost 9 bases to trimming and J lost 0 bases; unmatched junction nucleotides: 10. The CDR3 is 15 residues long. In DNA form, the CDR3 reads TGTGCCAGTACGACACAGGGGACAGTGAACACTGAAGCTTTCTTT. This translates into CASTTQGTVNTEAFF.

The V gene is TRBV9, the J gene TRBJ1-2, with a tentative D call TRBD1 (5 bases). Germline V gene data show CDR1 as SGDLS and CDR2 as YYNGEE. This CDR3 comprises 17 residues. Between the trimmed V and J ends, which lost 0 bases and 1 base, there was a span of 16 bases. The DNA of the CDR3 is TGTGCCAGCAGCGTAGGGACACGGCCACACCTTAACTATGGCTACACCTTC. This codes for CASSVGTRPHLNYGYTF. Together with reference TRBV9 and TRBJ1-2, the CDR3 gives the full variable domain: DSGVTQTPKHLITATGQRVTLRCSPRSGDLSVYWYQQSLDQGLQFLIQYYNGEERAKGNILERFSAQQFPDLHSELNLSSLELGDSALYFCASSVGTRPHLNYGYTFGSGTRLTVV.

This chain joins TRBV7-9 and TRBJ1-5; 9 positions match TRBD1. Germline V gene lookup returns CDR1 SEHNR and CDR2 FQNEAQ (reference sequence). After removal of 5 bases from V and 7 bases from J, the junction contained 9 bases not matched to a gene. The CDR3 is 15 amino acids. CDR3 loop: CASSHNGTGRQPQHF. The CDR3 nucleotides are TGTGCCAGCAGCCATAACGGGACAGGGCGCCAGCCCCAGCATTTT.